This record looks at one TCR beta chain sequence and its context. The antigen is not known. The sample is drawn from a study of PD-1 blockade in classical Hodgkin lymphoma. Libraries were prepared by immunoSEQ multiplex PCR; TCRdb keeps only in-frame clonotypes and omits some of them. The table shows 20,000 to 30,000 clones, with around 86% occurring only once. Every single patient, without exception, relapsed after autologous stem cell transplantation, and brentuximab vedotin exposure varied. J lost 2 bases, V lost 7 bases, and 8 bases had no gene match. The germline CDR1 and CDR2 sequences are SQVTM and ANQGSEA. CDR3 length: 13 residues. Whole-study results and caveats: Patients who began taking nivolumab under 1 year after ASCT were left out.

Sequenced here: peripheral blood mononuclear cells (PBMCs), sampled before the second cycle of nivolumab. The rearrangement links TRBV29-1 to TRBJ2-7; 7 positions agree with TRBD2. The source of this sequence is a human donor with classical Hodgkin lymphoma. The CDR3 region has the DNA TGCAGCGCCTCCCCCGGACTAGCCTACGAGCAGTACTTC. Protein: CSASPGLAYEQYF.